Listed below are T cell receptor beta chains from one sample, sequenced in a study of OX40 agonist ivuxolimab in advanced cancers. Only in-frame clones appear in the TCRdb table, and some are missing; sequencing was by immunoSEQ multiplex PCR. The data contain roughly 5,100 clones, 66% of them seen just once; the ten biggest clones take up around 70%. The sample here was CD4+ or CD8+ T cells sorted from blood, taken in a trial of the OX40 agonist ivuxolimab. Receptors originate from an adult with an advanced solid tumor such as melanoma, head and neck, liver or kidney cancer. Each CDR3 is given without its conserved first and last residue. Clone size is given for some rows only: seen once, a few or many times, or a class if the clone is expanded.

>TRBJ2-2|few|TRBV5-8
ASSLKWRSGELF
>TRBJ2-5|NA|TRBV7-9
ASSLVSGGPVETQY
>TRBJ1-2|many|TRBV6-5
ASRLGTFEGYT
>TRBJ2-1|NA|TRBV5-1
ASRPPGGYSDNEQF
>TRBJ1-5|NA|TRBV7-6
ASSLYESGNQPQH
>TRBJ1-1|few|TRBV7-2
ASRLRVDSRGTEAF
>TRBJ2-7|NA|TRBV5-1
ASSLARTEFYEQY
>TRBJ1-1|NA|TRBV19
ASSLTPFLTGTPEAF
>TRBJ2-1|NA|TRBV7-3
ASSFGTSGGAAYNEQF
>TRBJ2-7|once|TRBV5-4
ASGNRDWGWYEQY
>TRBJ1-4|NA|TRBV6-4
ASSDGEPLINEKLF
>TRBJ2-4|NA|TRBV4-3
ASSQDLSPGAKNIQY
>TRBJ2-1|NA|TRBV25-1
ASSELVTGQFYNEQF
>TRBJ1-1|NA|TRBV7-6
ASSLAWNTEAF
>TRBJ2-3|NA|TRBV15
ATSSRDFSTDTQY
>TRBJ1-1|NA|TRBV19
ASSIVQRVRSQGNEAF
>TRBJ1-5|many|TRBV19
ASSITGDQPQH
>TRBJ2-1|once|TRBV5-1
ASSLGVGYNEQF
>TRBJ2-3|NA|TRBV9
ASSTSGGLDTQY
>TRBJ1-1|NA|TRBV7-9
ASRLYTEAF
>NA|NA|TRBV7-6
ASSGLGGTYEQY
>TRBJ2-7|NA|TRBV7-9
ASSLSGTYEQY
>TRBJ2-7|NA|TRBV2
ASSEKGRVYEQY
>TRBJ2-1|NA|TRBV4-3
ASSQWGVPGTGDFSEQF
>TRBJ1-2|NA|TRBV5-5
ASSFTGVGYGYT